These T cell receptor beta chains were read from a single sample in a study of T cells in Graves' hyperthyroidism and ophthalmopathy. MiXCR, run by TCRdb on the multiplex PCR reads, gives a single entry per CDR3 protein. This repertoire shows about 400,000 distinct CDR3 sequences, more than 13% found once; its top ten account for 32%. Source material: blood. The receptors derive from a woman in her thirties with Graves' hyperthyroidism. Each CDR3 is given with its conserved first and last residue. Each record gives: CDR3 protein, V gene, J gene.

cdr3_aa: CASSRQGTGELFF
v_call: TRBV2
j_call: TRBJ2-2

cdr3_aa: CASSPRDRTMETQYF
v_call: TRBV9
j_call: TRBJ2-5

cdr3_aa: CASSLAMGGSQFF
v_call: TRBV11-2
j_call: TRBJ2-1

cdr3_aa: CASSVTSGTNTGELFF
v_call: TRBV19
j_call: TRBJ2-2

cdr3_aa: CASSPGLAGQFF
v_call: TRBV3-1
j_call: TRBJ2-1

cdr3_aa: CASSQGLSGAYNEQFF
v_call: TRBV3-1
j_call: TRBJ2-1

cdr3_aa: CASSPATDTQNTGELFF
v_call: TRBV4-2
j_call: TRBJ2-2

cdr3_aa: CASSLGVAGILYEQYF
v_call: TRBV4-1
j_call: TRBJ2-7

cdr3_aa: CASNPLSSSYDEQFF
v_call: TRBV5-1
j_call: TRBJ2-1

cdr3_aa: CASSGTGTKGTDTQYF
v_call: TRBV5-6
j_call: TRBJ2-3

cdr3_aa: CASSPRIVRSSYEQYF
v_call: TRBV6-2/TRBV6-3
j_call: TRBJ2-7

cdr3_aa: CASSLRIGRETQYF
v_call: TRBV28
j_call: TRBJ2-5

cdr3_aa: CASSATSGSQETQYF
v_call: TRBV9
j_call: TRBJ2-5

cdr3_aa: CAISGGQEGNQPQHF
v_call: TRBV10-3
j_call: TRBJ1-5

cdr3_aa: CAISEPSGGIYEQYF
v_call: TRBV10-3
j_call: TRBJ2-7

cdr3_aa: CASSESGLSREQYF
v_call: TRBV7-3
j_call: TRBJ2-7

cdr3_aa: CASSEYYSVSGNTIYF
v_call: TRBV25-1
j_call: TRBJ1-3

cdr3_aa: CASRSPQGTGGDEQYF
v_call: TRBV27
j_call: TRBJ2-7

cdr3_aa: CSAVDSLTPSYEQYF
v_call: TRBV29-1
j_call: TRBJ2-7

cdr3_aa: CASSLVGDSYGELFF
v_call: TRBV7-6
j_call: TRBJ2-2

cdr3_aa: CASSQDVGGTGYEQFF
v_call: TRBV3-1
j_call: TRBJ2-1

cdr3_aa: CASSLIGGNGYTF
v_call: TRBV5-1
j_call: TRBJ1-2

cdr3_aa: CASSHILGLAKNIQYF
v_call: TRBV6-5
j_call: TRBJ2-4

cdr3_aa: CASSLEGAPNTGELFF
v_call: TRBV12-3/TRBV12-4
j_call: TRBJ2-2

cdr3_aa: CASSPRAGSTDTQYF
v_call: TRBV18
j_call: TRBJ2-3

cdr3_aa: CASSRDPPGEAFF
v_call: TRBV28
j_call: TRBJ1-1

cdr3_aa: CASSLAEKSSYEQYF
v_call: TRBV28
j_call: TRBJ2-7

cdr3_aa: CASSLGGRGLAEQYF
v_call: TRBV7-9
j_call: TRBJ2-7

cdr3_aa: CASRSSGSASYEQYF
v_call: TRBV27
j_call: TRBJ2-7

cdr3_aa: CASSPLGESTHSGANVLTF
v_call: TRBV3-1
j_call: TRBJ2-6

cdr3_aa: CASLQDGTYEQYF
v_call: TRBV2
j_call: TRBJ2-7

cdr3_aa: CASRASGSNEQFF
v_call: TRBV5-1
j_call: TRBJ2-1

cdr3_aa: CASSNRTGGSYEQYF
v_call: TRBV5-1
j_call: TRBJ2-7

cdr3_aa: CASSTFLALSTDTQYF
v_call: TRBV5-1
j_call: TRBJ2-3

cdr3_aa: CASSPRGGWTEAFF
v_call: TRBV3-1
j_call: TRBJ1-1

cdr3_aa: CASSYGSADTQYF
v_call: TRBV2
j_call: TRBJ2-3

cdr3_aa: CASSLSRGYNEQFF
v_call: TRBV7-3
j_call: TRBJ2-1

cdr3_aa: CASKPDSYNQPQHF
v_call: TRBV2
j_call: TRBJ1-5

cdr3_aa: CASSFDPGQETQYF
v_call: TRBV12-3/TRBV12-4
j_call: TRBJ2-5

cdr3_aa: CSAPTAGDHYNEQFF
v_call: TRBV20-1
j_call: TRBJ2-1

cdr3_aa: CASTAWEGGRVSYNEQFF
v_call: TRBV5-1
j_call: TRBJ2-1

cdr3_aa: CASSGSSGRSDEQFF
v_call: TRBV6-4
j_call: TRBJ2-1

cdr3_aa: CASSQVQGEDEQYF
v_call: TRBV4-1
j_call: TRBJ2-7

cdr3_aa: CASSEAGYNEQFF
v_call: TRBV27
j_call: TRBJ2-1

cdr3_aa: CSGGTGDYGYTF
v_call: TRBV29-1
j_call: TRBJ1-2

cdr3_aa: CASSLVGWGRQETQYF
v_call: TRBV7-2
j_call: TRBJ2-5

cdr3_aa: CASSSHRGGFYEQYF
v_call: TRBV2
j_call: TRBJ2-7

cdr3_aa: CASSPRLPSDTGELFF
v_call: TRBV18
j_call: TRBJ2-2

cdr3_aa: CSASVAGYNEQFF
v_call: TRBV20-1
j_call: TRBJ2-1

cdr3_aa: CASSYGTSGEAGELFF
v_call: TRBV12-3/TRBV12-4
j_call: TRBJ2-2

cdr3_aa: CASLFSTDTQYF
v_call: TRBV6-2/TRBV6-3
j_call: TRBJ2-3